This T cell receptor beta chain emerged from a study of patients and donors after allogeneic stem cell transplantation. This clonotype was seen repeatedly, ten times or more. CDR3 length: 16 residues. V lost 6 bases, J lost 0 bases, and 5 bases stayed unmatched. From the RT-PCR reads, TCRdb called clonotypes with MiXCR, one entry per CDR3 protein. The data show hundreds of thousands of distinct CDR3 sequences, under 20% seen once. Specimen: blood, either unsorted or a sorted T cell fraction (not recorded which). The clonotype was recovered from a human donor who was either an allogeneic HSCT recipient or a stem cell or donor lymphocyte infusion donor (not recorded which). It is not recorded whose cells these are; they may come from a transplant donor. The V and J genes are TRBV12-3 or TRBV12-4 and TRBJ2-3, with TRBD2 identical over 11 bases. The CDR3 sequence is CASSHRTSGSTDTQYF. Here the CDR3 DNA reads TGTGCCAGCAGCCACCGGACTAGCGGGAGCACAGATACGCAGTATTTT.